This T cell receptor beta chain is drawn from a study of blood T cell repertoires in COVID-19. Study summary: COVID-19 samples from acute and convalescent phases originated in the United States, Italy and Spain. T cells, B-cell-depleted T cells, or PBMCs supplied cDNA or gDNA.

How the authors handled the data: By means of reference gene primer amplification, nucleated cell counts were estimated. Some clones are missing from TCRdb's copy, which holds only in-frame ones; the method was immunoSEQ multiplex PCR. That table gives V, J and clone size, and the DNA gave D and trimming. The profile covers 100,000 to 120,000 clones, with approximately 70% appearing a single time and around 7.3% taken by the ten largest. This clone was found a few times. V was clipped by 5 bases and J by 6 bases, with 16 bases between them. The CDR3 loop spans 15 amino acids. Germline-derived CDR1 and CDR2 are LNHDA and SQIVND (reference sequence).

Sequencing was done on a sample of peripheral blood. This clonotype was obtained from a woman aged 60-75 years with acute or convalescent COVID-19. The chain combines TRBV19 with TRBJ2-2; D is unresolved. CDR3 loop: CASSVTLTTSGELFF. For the CDR3, the DNA is TGTGCCAGTAGTGTAACACTAACGACCTCCGGGGAGCTGTTTTTT.